One T cell receptor (beta chain) is described in this entry. Antigen specificity is unknown. This entry belongs to a study of T cell responses to AZD1222 COVID-19 vaccine. Study-wide findings and caveats: Along spike, vaccine-associated CD4 TCRs were found throughout, with dominance at 160-218 and 743-854. No repertoire was sampled before or during the peak T cell response, only after it.

Clones were read by immunoSEQ multiplex PCR, and TCRdb kept only the in-frame ones, dropping some. The sample has 90,000 to 150,000 clones; approximately 86% are singletons. Per germline, CDR1 LNHDA and CDR2 SQIVND (reference sequence). The ends were cut back, 8 bases at V and 0 bases at J, with 17 bases in the middle. CDR3 length: 16 residues. The chain joins TRBV19 to TRBJ1-5; D might be TRBD1 (6 bases). The sequencing here drew on peripheral blood, taken on day 0 of AZD1222 vaccination. The receptor was isolated from an adult in good health. The CDR3: CASHNTGIISNQPQHF. The CDR3 DNA follows: TGTGCCAGTCACAACACAGGGATCATTAGCAATCAGCCCCAGCATTTT. The whole variable domain, filled in from reference TRBV19 and TRBJ1-5, reads DGGITQSPKYLFRKEGQNVTLSCEQNLNHDAMYWYRQDPGQGLRLIYYSQIVNDFQKGDIAEGYSVSREKKESFPLTVTSAQKNPTAFYLCASHNTGIISNQPQHFGDGTRLSIL.